These T cell receptor beta chains were read from a single sample in a study of early T cells in non-severe SARS-CoV-2 infection. Each CDR3 protein gets one entry after TCRdb re-called the 5' RACE reads with MiXCR. In the table there are about 76,000 distinct CDR3 sequences, roughly a sixth of which are singletons. What was sequenced was whole blood. The receptors originated from an adult who was a healthcare worker with PCR-confirmed SARS-CoV-2 infection or an uninfected control (not recorded which). CDR3s include the opening cysteine and the closing phenylalanine or tryptophan. The D gene is left open where the match is weak. Clone size is shown for a subset of rows, as once, few, many or a class of expanded clone.

TRBJ2-7	.	.	15	TRBV18	TGTGCCAGCTCACCGGACAGCTTCAGCTCCTACGAGCAGTACTTC	CASSPDSFSSYEQYF
TRBJ2-1	.	few	16	TRBV18	TGTGCCAGCTCACCGTCCACTTCAGCCTCCTACAATGAGCAGTTCTTC	CASSPSTSASYNEQFF
TRBJ2-5	.	.	14	TRBV5-4	TGTGCCAGCAGCTTGGACAGAAGAGGGGAGACCCAGTACTTC	CASSLDRRGETQYF
TRBJ2-7	.	few	15	TRBV27	TGTGCCAGCAGTTTGGTGGTTCTGGGGCGTGGCGAGCAGTACTTC	CASSLVVLGRGEQYF
TRBJ2-1	TRBD2	.	13	TRBV25-1	TGTGCCAGCAGTAGCGGGATGGTCGATGAGCAGTTCTTC	CASSSGMVDEQFF
TRBJ1-5	.	.	17	TRBV28	TGTGCCAGCAGTCCCCCTGAATTTAGGGTGGGAAATCAGCCCCAGCATTTT	CASSPPEFRVGNQPQHF
TRBJ1-4	.	.	12	TRBV9	TGTGCCAGCAACAGGGAAGGAGAAAAACTGTTTTTT	CASNREGEKLFF
TRBJ2-7	TRBD2	.	15	TRBV12-3/TRBV12-4	TGTGCCAGCAGTTTGGGGCTAGCGGGGTCCTACGAGCAGTACTTC	CASSLGLAGSYEQYF
TRBJ2-7	TRBD2	many	15	TRBV6-5	TGTGCCAGCAGCCCCGGACTAGCAAGTCAATACGAGCAGTACTTC	CASSPGLASQYEQYF
TRBJ1-5	.	.	13	TRBV19	TGTGCCAGCGGACCCTATAGCAATCAGCCCCAGCATTTT	CASGPYSNQPQHF
TRBJ2-3	.	.	19	TRBV4-3	TGCGCCAGCAGCCAAGTGTTTTTAGGTCGAACTGAAGCCACAGATACGCAGTATTTT	CASSQVFLGRTEATDTQYF